The 14 T cell receptor beta chains in this list originate from one sample, sequenced in a study of PD-1 blockade in mismatch repair-deficient tumors. Data came from immunoSEQ multiplex PCR; TCRdb stores just in-frame clones and leaves some out. The data contain about 120,000 clones, 65% to 80% of them seen just once; the ten biggest clones take up 4% to 6%. The input for sequencing was peripheral blood, taken 60 weeks after starting pembrolizumab. These receptors all stem from an adult with mismatch repair-deficient cancer.

The rearrangement links TRBV6-5 to TRBJ2-7; D is ambiguous. The CDR3 is 13 amino acids. Germline V gene sequence: CDR1 MNHEY, CDR2 SVGAGI. V lost 6 bases and J lost 3, with 12 bases in between. For the CDR3, the DNA is TGTGCCAGCAGCCGCGGACCGGACTACGAGCAGTACTTC. The encoded protein is CASSRGPDYEQYF.

The chain employs TRBV6-5 and TRBJ1-4; TRBD1 is a possible D gene (5 bases). The CDR3 totals 16 residues. Germline values: CDR1 MNHEY, CDR2 SVGAGI. Trimming stripped 2 bases from V and 3 bases from J, with 13 bases between. In nucleotides, the CDR3 is TGTGCCAGCAGTTACGACAGCCTCGCGTCTAATGAAAAACTGTTTTTT. This codes for CASSYDSLASNEKLFF.

This clone was observed a single time. The V and J genes are TRBV30 and TRBJ2-1, with 9 positions matching TRBD1. CDR3 size: 18 residues. With V trimmed by 5 bases and J by 0 bases, 14 bases remained unmatched. CDR1 GTSNPN and CDR2 SVGIG come from the germline V gene (reference sequence). This CDR3 reads CAWERNRGQGSSYNEQFF. CDR3 nucleotides: TGTGCCTGGGAAAGGAACCGGGGACAGGGAAGCTCCTACAATGAGCAGTTCTTC.

The chain carries TRBV11-3 and TRBJ2-1; D possibly corresponds to TRBD1 (6 bases). Germline CDR1 reads SGHNT; CDR2 reads YENEEA. This CDR3 has 13 residues. V dropped 0 bases and J dropped 13 bases, with 13 bases sitting between them. CDR3 sequence: CASSLERGTNQFF. The CDR3 nucleotides read TGTGCCAGCAGCTTAGAAAGGGGGACCAACCAGTTCTTC.

V is TRBV7-6 and J is TRBJ2-3; 12 nucleotides agree with TRBD2. The germline CDR1 and CDR2 sequences are SGHVS and FNYEAQ. The trim removed 4 bases at V and 0 bases at J, leaving 8 bases unmatched. The CDR3 totals 18 residues. The CDR3 DNA is TGTGCCAGCAGCTCCGGACTAGCGGGGCAACTCAGCACAGATACGCAGTATTTT. This sequence encodes CASSSGLAGQLSTDTQYF.

This chain joins TRBV5-8 and TRBJ1-1; TRBD1 matches at 9 bases. Germline V gene data show CDR1 as SGHTS and CDR2 as YDEGEE. V was pared by 4 bases and J by 4 bases, with 5 bases of the junction left unmatched. The CDR3 covers 14 residues. DNA for the CDR3: TGTGCCAGCAGCAATCTGGGACAGGGCACTGAAGCTTTCTTT. It is translated as CASSNLGQGTEAFF.

Concerning this clone: At the DNA level, this CDR3 is encoded by other sequences in the same sample as well. The J gene is TRBJ2-3, the V gene TRBV5-1; D might be TRBD2 (6 bases). Trimming took 0 bases from V and 6 from J, leaving 11 bases between them. The CDR3 extends over 14 amino acids. Germline CDR1 and CDR2: SGHRS and YFSETQ. The DNA for the CDR3 is TGCGCCAGCAGCTTGGTTGCCGGAGGGGATACGCAGTATTTT. Translated: CASSLVAGGDTQYF. The entire variable domain, with the rest obtained from reference TRBV5-1 and TRBJ2-3, is as follows: KAGVTQTPRYLIKTRGQQVTLSCSPISGHRSVSWYQQTPGQGLQFLFEYFSETQRNKGNFPGRFSGRQFSNSRSEMNVSTLELGDSALYLCASSLVAGGDTQYFGPGTRLTVL.

The CDR3 here is CASSPWGGPIRETQYF. The CDR3 DNA follows: TGTGCCAGCAGCCCATGGGGAGGACCCATAAGAGAGACCCAGTACTTC. V gene TRBV7-2 combines with J gene TRBJ2-5; tentatively, D is TRBD2 (6 bases). Trimming cost V 5 bases and J 4 bases, with 20 bases left between them. This CDR3 contains 16 residues. Germline V gene data show CDR1 as SGHTA and CDR2 as FQGNSA.

The J gene is TRBJ2-1, the V gene TRBV29-1, with 7 bases fitting TRBD2. This CDR3 has 12 amino acids. CDR1 is SQVTM and CDR2 is ANQGSEA in the germline V gene. V was clipped by 4 bases and J by 3 bases; unmatched bases: 0. The CDR3 region is CSVASGYNEQFF. In nucleotides, the CDR3 is TGCAGCGTTGCTAGCGGCTACAATGAGCAGTTCTTC.

The chain uses TRBV7-2 and TRBJ1-5, with 9 bases lining up with TRBD1. CDR1 SGHTA and CDR2 FQGNSA come from the germline V gene. The CDR3 extends over 19 amino acids. V dropped 1 base and J dropped 2; count of bases not matched to a gene: 12. The CDR3 coding sequence is TGTGCCAGCAGCTTAGATATCATCGGACAGGGGCGTCGCAATCAGCCCCAGCATTTT. Residues: CASSLDIIGQGRRNQPQHF.

For this clone: Other DNA sequences within the sample encode an identical CDR3. The genes are TRBV5-1 and TRBJ2-7; 11 bases line up with TRBD2. The CDR3 extends over 14 amino acids. Looked up from germline, CDR1 is SGHRS and CDR2 is YFSETQ. V shed 4 bases and J 4 bases; nucleotides not matched to a gene: 4. The CDR3 reads CASSHTSGSYEQYF. The CDR3 nucleotides read TGCGCCAGCAGCCACACTAGCGGGAGTTACGAGCAGTACTTC.

There are a few counts of this clone. The chain recombines TRBV2 with TRBJ1-1; D is undetermined. The CDR3 length is 13 residues. Germline-derived CDR1 and CDR2 are SNHLY and FYNNEI. The ends were cut back, 1 base at V and 1 base at J, with 4 bases in the middle. CDR3 sequence reads: CASSEVENTEAFF. The CDR3, as DNA: TGTGCCAGCAGTGAAGTGGAGAACACTGAAGCTTTCTTT.

The chain carries TRBV5-1 and TRBJ1-1; no definite D call. V gave up 0 bases and J gave up 1 base, with 4 bases separating them. This CDR3 region has 13 residues. The germline V gene has CDR1 SGHRS and CDR2 YFSETQ. CDR3 nucleotide sequence: TGCGCCAGCAGCTTGGAGAGGAACACTGAAGCTTTCTTT. Its protein is CASSLERNTEAFF.

The chain couples TRBV19 to TRBJ2-3; TRBD2 aligns across 7 bases. Germline V gene data show CDR1 as LNHDA and CDR2 as SQIVND (reference sequence). The CDR3 loop spans 15 amino acids. V gave up 5 bases and J gave up 1 base; unmatched junction bases: 6. This CDR3 is CASSARLAGTDTQYF. CDR3 sequence (DNA): TGTGCCAGTAGTGCGCGGCTAGCGGGCACAGATACGCAGTATTTT.